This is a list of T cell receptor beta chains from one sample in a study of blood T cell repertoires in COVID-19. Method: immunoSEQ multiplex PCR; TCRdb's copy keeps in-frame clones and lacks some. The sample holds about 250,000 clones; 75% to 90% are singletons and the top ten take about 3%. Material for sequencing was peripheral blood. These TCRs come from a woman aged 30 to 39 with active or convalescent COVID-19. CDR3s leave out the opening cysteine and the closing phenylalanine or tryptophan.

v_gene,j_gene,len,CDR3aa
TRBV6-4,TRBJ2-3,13,ASSLEGAGADTQY
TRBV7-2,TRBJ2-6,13,ASSLDLSGANVLT
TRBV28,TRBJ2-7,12,ASSPLGVSYEQY
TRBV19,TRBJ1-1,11,ASRETGETEAF
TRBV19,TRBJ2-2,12,ASSGTSYTGELF
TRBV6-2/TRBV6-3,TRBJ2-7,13,ASSSGTGLTYEQY
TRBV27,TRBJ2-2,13,ASRGTGYYTGELF
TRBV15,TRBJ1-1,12,ATSRAQGNTEAF
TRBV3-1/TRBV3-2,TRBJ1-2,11,ASSQTREVAYT
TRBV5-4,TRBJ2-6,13,ASSFGGSGANVLT
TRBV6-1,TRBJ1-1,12,ASSENTGPTEAF
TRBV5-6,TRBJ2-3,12,ASSLTGSTDTQY
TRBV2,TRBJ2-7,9,ASIEGYEQY
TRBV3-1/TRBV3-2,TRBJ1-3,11,ASSQGAINTIY
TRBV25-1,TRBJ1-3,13,ASSEVEGSGNTIY
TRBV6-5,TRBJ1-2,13,ASSYSSGKVGGYT
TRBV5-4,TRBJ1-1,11,ATTGTLNTEAF
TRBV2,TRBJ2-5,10,ASSDHAETQY
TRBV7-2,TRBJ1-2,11,ASSSGTAYGYT
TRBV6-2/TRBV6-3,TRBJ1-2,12,ASSYLQGNYGYT
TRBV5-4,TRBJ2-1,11,ASSLAGNNEQF
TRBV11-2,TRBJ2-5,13,ASSSPAATGGTQY
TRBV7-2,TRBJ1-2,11,ASSAGQNYGYT
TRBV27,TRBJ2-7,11,ASSGQGYYEQY
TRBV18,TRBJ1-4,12,ASSPGTGVEKLF
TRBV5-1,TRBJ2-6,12,ASRRPSGANVLT
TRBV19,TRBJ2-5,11,ASRRTVQETQY